The 18 T cell receptor beta chains below were found in one sample sequenced in a study of identical twins. Using its own MiXCR run on the 5' RACE reads, TCRdb lists one record per CDR3 protein. Among about 1.7 million distinct CDR3 sequences listed, less than 35% were seen once. The source material was cord blood. The source is a newborn girl in good health.

The V and J genes are TRBV6-6 and TRBJ1-1; TRBD1 is a possible D gene (6 bases). The germline gives CDR1 MNHNY, CDR2 SVGAGI (reference sequence). V gave up 5 bases and J gave up 4 bases, with 14 bases separating them. The CDR3 contains 14 residues. The CDR3 sequence: CASSRSEGGTEAFF. As DNA, the CDR3 is TGTGCCAGCAGTCGGTCCGAAGGGGGCACTGAAGCTTTCTTT.

The gene calls are TRBV7-2 and TRBJ2-5; TRBD2 matches 9 bases. The CDR3 is 16 residues long. V gave up 0 bases and J gave up 5 bases; unmatched junction bases: 7. The V gene's germline CDR1 is SGHTA and CDR2 FQGNSA. The CDR3 DNA sequence: TGTGCCAGCAGCTTAGCGAGGGCTAGCGGGACGGAGACCCAGTACTTC. Translated, it gives CASSLARASGTETQYF.

This clonotype was counted at least ten times. This chain connects TRBV12-5 to TRBJ1-2; the D is unclear. From germline, CDR1 is LGHNT and CDR2 FRNRAP. The V gene lost 1 base and the J gene lost 4 bases, with 4 bases spanning the gap. The CDR3 has 12 amino acids. The CDR3 DNA sequence: TGTGCTAGTGGTTTGGACAGCTATGGCTACACCTTC. The encoded protein is CASGLDSYGYTF.

The sample holds a few counts of this clonotype. The chain uses TRBV27 and TRBJ2-1, with D perhaps matching TRBD1 (5 bases). The CDR3 is made up of 15 amino acids. The V gene's germline CDR1 is MNHEY and CDR2 SMNVEV (reference sequence). V was cut by 10 bases and J by 0 bases, with 16 bases left in between. The CDR3 DNA follows: TGTGCCACACAGACAGAGCCAAGCTCCTACAATGAGCAGTTCTTC. Amino acids: CATQTEPSSYNEQFF.

This clonotype was observed many times. J is TRBJ2-7 and V is TRBV4-2; TRBD2 aligns across 9 bases. The V segment lost 0 bases and the J segment 3 bases; nucleotides outside the gene matches: 3. The CDR3 is 15 amino acids. Germline V lookup: CDR1 LGHNA, CDR2 YNFKEQ. The CDR3 DNA reads as TGTGCCAGCAGCCAAGAATTTAGCGGGAGCTACGAGCAGTACTTC. Protein sequence: CASSQEFSGSYEQYF.

J is TRBJ1-3 and V is TRBV10-3, with 8 bases identical to TRBD1. CDR1 ENHRY and CDR2 SYGVKD come from the germline V gene. V shed 10 bases and J 0 bases; nucleotides not matched to a gene: 11. CDR3 length: 16 amino acids. CDR3 protein: CATGDRTGVSGNTIYF. The CDR3 DNA follows: TGTGCCACCGGGGACAGGACGGGGGTCTCTGGAAACACCATATATTTT.

The CDR3 nucleotides are TGCAGTGCCGCTAGCGGGAGGGATTCCTACGAGCAGTACTTC. It yields the protein CSAASGRDSYEQYF. This chain connects TRBV20-1 to TRBJ2-7, with 12 bases aligning to TRBD2. J lost 1 base, V lost 6 bases, and 4 bases had no gene match. Germline CDR1 reads DFQATT; CDR2 reads SNEGSKA (reference sequence). The CDR3 extends over 14 amino acids.

The chain is built from TRBV5-1 and TRBJ2-1; D tentatively reads TRBD1 or TRBD2 (5 bases each). CDR1 and CDR2 from the germline V gene are SGHRS and YFSETQ. The V end was cut by 1 base, the J end by 3 bases, with 23 bases between. The CDR3 is 19 amino acids. The CDR3 reads CASSLTAFLGDLGYNEQFF. The CDR3 DNA sequence: TGCGCCAGCAGCTTGACAGCGTTTCTGGGGGATCTAGGCTACAATGAGCAGTTCTTC.

This clonotype has ten or more counts. The chain employs TRBV4-2 and TRBJ1-2; 7 positions agree with TRBD1. V was clipped by 0 bases and J by 5 bases; unmatched bases: 3. The CDR3 spans 14 residues. Germline V CDR1 and CDR2: LGHNA, YNFKEQ. CDR3 DNA: TGTGCCAGCAGCCAAGATGGGGGACAGTATGGCTACACCTTC. Its protein is CASSQDGGQYGYTF.

A few counts support this clonotype. The V gene is TRBV20-1, the J gene TRBJ1-2; possibly TRBD1 for D (5 bases). In germline, CDR1 is DFQATT, CDR2 SNEGSKA (reference sequence). The V and J ends lost 4 bases and 3 bases respectively, with 21 bases between them. The CDR3 is 16 residues long. The CDR3 is CSAKTPRGGGDYGYTF. CDR3 bases: TGCAGTGCTAAAACTCCGCGCGGTGGAGGGGACTATGGCTACACCTTC.

This chain links TRBV5-4 with TRBJ2-1, with 10 bases aligning to TRBD2. The J call is doubtful: the DNA matches TRBJ2-7 better. This CDR3 has 17 amino acids. Germline V CDR1 and CDR2: SGHNT, YYREEE (reference sequence). CDR3 coding DNA: TGTGCCAGCAGCAAAAGCGGGGGGGCTCCCGCCTACAATGAGCAGTACTTC. This gives the protein CASSKSGGAPAYNEQYF.

The chain has TRBV29-1 and TRBJ2-1, with a tentative D call TRBD2 (6 bases). The assigned J gene may be wrong: the sequence end matches TRBJ2-7 better. Germline lookup yields CDR1 SQVTM and CDR2 ANQGSEA. The CDR3 has 13 residues. CDR3 sequence reads: CSVVGSSCNEQYF. As DNA, the CDR3 is TGCAGCGTTGTCGGGAGCTCCTGCAATGAGCAGTACTTC.

In its sample, this clonotype was seen a few times. V and J are TRBV7-2 and TRBJ2-7; D remains unclear. This CDR3 comprises 14 residues. Trimming removed 1 base from V and 4 bases from J, with 11 bases in between. Looked up from germline, CDR1 is SGHTA and CDR2 is FQGNSA. CDR3 coding DNA: TGTGCCAGCAGCTTAGTTAACAGAGCTTACGAGCAGTACTTC. Encoded protein: CASSLVNRAYEQYF.

This clonotype was seen a few times. The V call is TRBV12-3 or TRBV12-4, the J call TRBJ1-2; D perhaps matches TRBD1 (6 bases). V lost 4 bases and J 6 bases, leaving 18 bases between the germline ends. The CDR3 has 15 amino acids. Here the CDR3 reads CASSSKVLRGDGYTF. The CDR3 DNA is TGTGCCAGCAGTTCAAAAGTCCTGAGGGGGGATGGCTACACCTTC.

This clonotype was detected a few times. This chain connects TRBV6-5 to TRBJ2-1, with D perhaps TRBD1 or TRBD2 (5 bases each). CDR1 and CDR2 (germline): MNHEY, SVGAGI. Deletions cut 6 bases from V and 5 bases from J, with 17 bases between. The CDR3 totals 15 residues. The CDR3 sequence is CASRAPGPSNNEQFF. CDR3 coding DNA: TGTGCCAGCAGAGCTCCGGGACCCTCGAACAATGAGCAGTTCTTC.

The CDR3: CASSAGAAGNTIYF. The CDR3 bases are TGTGCCAGCAGCGCGGGGGCGGCTGGAAACACCATATATTTT. J is TRBJ1-3 and V is TRBV9, with TRBD1 as a possible D gene (6 bases). This CDR3 comprises 14 residues. Looked up from germline, CDR1 is SGDLS and CDR2 is YYNGEE. With 3 bases removed from V and 2 bases from J, the gap between germline ends came to 9 bases.

In this sample, this clonotype turned up a few times. In DNA, the CDR3 is TGTGCCAGCAGTTTTGAAACCCTCCGACAGGGAGCTAACTATGGCTACACCTTC. Its translation: CASSFETLRQGANYGYTF. This chain links TRBV2 with TRBJ1-2; 7 bases are shared with TRBD1. Germline CDR1 reads SNHLY; CDR2 reads FYNNEI. This CDR3 is 18 amino acids long. V shed 5 bases and J 0 bases; nucleotides not matched to a gene: 15.

This clonotype was observed many times. The rearrangement links TRBV10-3 to TRBJ2-1; D is undetermined. The V gene lost 0 bases and the J gene lost 1 base, with 7 bases spanning the gap. The CDR3 has 15 residues. The germline V gene encodes CDR1 ENHRY and CDR2 SYGVKD. The CDR3, as DNA: TGTGCCATCAGTGAGTCCCTAGGTTCCTACAATGAGCAGTTCTTC. Translated: CAISESLGSYNEQFF.